This T cell receptor (beta chain) was sequenced in a study of glioma-infiltrating T cells after dendritic cell vaccination. Notes on the study in general: Few patients contributed both blood and tumor specimens.

Comments on this clone: The antigen remains unidentified.

Profiled with immunoSEQ multiplex PCR; TCRdb holds only in-frame clones, not every one. The data contain 99,000 or so clones, 90% of them singletons. Sample time point: after dendritic cell vaccination, including at tumor progression/relapse. Only patients with spare fresh-frozen tumor and over two years of follow-up were included. PBMC sampling occurred before vaccination, two weeks after the third dose, and at progression. This material consisted of blood, taken after dendritic cell vaccination. This clonotype was obtained from a human donor with glioblastoma.

The CDR3 DNA sequence: TGTGCCAGCAGCTTAGCACGACAGGCCAATGAGCAGTTCTTC. As protein: CASSLARQANEQFF. The chain couples TRBV7-6 to TRBJ2-1, with D perhaps TRBD1 (6 bases). The CDR3 covers 14 residues. Germline assignment: CDR1 SGHVS and CDR2 FNYEAQ. V was clipped by 0 bases and J by 6 bases, with 9 bases between them. Full variable domain (outside the CDR3, taken from reference TRBV7-6 and TRBJ2-1): GAGVSQSPRYKVTKRGQDVALRCDPISGHVSLYWYRQALGQGPEFLTYFNYEAQQDKSGLPNDRFSAERPEGSISTLTIQRTEQRDSAMYRCASSLARQANEQFFGPGTRLTVL.